This TCR beta chain was observed in a study of shared clonotypes between healthy human individuals. Study-wide results and caveats: Memory subsets generally showed smaller estimated richness than naive subsets did.

The CDR3 is 19 residues long. Partitioning of CD4+ cells yielded a CD45RA+ naive subset and a CD45RA-negative memory subset. Assay used: immunoSEQ multiplex PCR; TCRdb lists only in-frame clones, some missing. Among 2 million to 3 million clones listed, approximately 92% were seen once. About this clone itself: Its target is unknown.

Sequencing was carried out using naive CD4+ T cells sorted from blood. Subset defined: CD45RA+ positively selected. V gene TRBV21-1 combines with J gene TRBJ1-5; the table calls TRBD1, which could not be checked here. TRBV21-1 is shown as a pseudogene. This sequence was found in a man between 18 and 29 years old in good health. The CDR3 reads CASSARDRGLSDSNQPQHF. The CDR3 nucleotides read TGTGCCAGCAGCGCCCGGGACAGGGGGCTATCTGATAGCAATCAGCCCCAGCATTTT.